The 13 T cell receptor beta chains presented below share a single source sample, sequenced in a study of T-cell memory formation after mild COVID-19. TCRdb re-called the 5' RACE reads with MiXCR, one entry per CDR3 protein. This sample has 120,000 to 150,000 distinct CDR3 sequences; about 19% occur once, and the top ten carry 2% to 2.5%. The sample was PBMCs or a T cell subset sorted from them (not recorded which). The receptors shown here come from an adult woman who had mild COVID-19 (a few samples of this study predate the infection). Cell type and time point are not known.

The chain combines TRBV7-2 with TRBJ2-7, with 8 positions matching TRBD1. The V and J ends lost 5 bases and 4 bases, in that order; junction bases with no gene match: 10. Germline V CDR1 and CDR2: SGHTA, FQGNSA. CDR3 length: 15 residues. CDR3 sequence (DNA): TGTGCCAGCAGCCCCGGACAGGGCCTTTTGTACGAGCAGTACTTC. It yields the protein CASSPGQGLLYEQYF.

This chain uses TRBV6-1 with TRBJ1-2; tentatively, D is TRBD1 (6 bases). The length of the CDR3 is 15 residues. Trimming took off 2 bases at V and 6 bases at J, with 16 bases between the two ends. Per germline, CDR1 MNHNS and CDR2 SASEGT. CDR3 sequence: CASSEFGGIENGYTF. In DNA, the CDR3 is TGTGCCAGCAGTGAATTTGGGGGCATCGAAAATGGCTACACCTTC.

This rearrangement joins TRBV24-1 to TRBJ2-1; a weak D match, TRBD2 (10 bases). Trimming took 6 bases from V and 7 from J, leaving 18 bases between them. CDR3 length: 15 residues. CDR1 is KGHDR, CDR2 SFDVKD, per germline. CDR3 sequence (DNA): TGTGCCACCAGTCGAACTAGCGGGACAGGGAATGAGCAGTTCTTC. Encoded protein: CATSRTSGTGNEQFF.

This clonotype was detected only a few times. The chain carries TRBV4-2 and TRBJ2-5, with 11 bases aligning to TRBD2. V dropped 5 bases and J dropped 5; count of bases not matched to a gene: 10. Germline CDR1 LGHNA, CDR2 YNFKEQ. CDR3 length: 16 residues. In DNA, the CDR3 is TGTGCCAGCAGCACCCGACTAGCGGGATTCGGCGAGACCCAGTACTTC. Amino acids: CASSTRLAGFGETQYF.

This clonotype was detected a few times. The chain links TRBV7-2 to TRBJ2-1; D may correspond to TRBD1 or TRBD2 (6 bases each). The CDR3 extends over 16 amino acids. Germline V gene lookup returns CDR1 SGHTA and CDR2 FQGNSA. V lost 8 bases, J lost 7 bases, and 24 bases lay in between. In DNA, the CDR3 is TGTGCCAGCGCCACGTCAAGGGCGGAGGGGACAAATGAGCAGTTCTTC. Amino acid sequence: CASATSRAEGTNEQFF.

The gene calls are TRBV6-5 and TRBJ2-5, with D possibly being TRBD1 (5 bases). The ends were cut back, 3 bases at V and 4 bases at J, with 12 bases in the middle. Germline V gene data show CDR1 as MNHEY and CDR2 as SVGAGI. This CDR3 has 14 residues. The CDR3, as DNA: TGTGCCAGCAGTTATCCCGGCAGGGTAGAGACCCAGTACTTC. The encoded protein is CASSYPGRVETQYF.

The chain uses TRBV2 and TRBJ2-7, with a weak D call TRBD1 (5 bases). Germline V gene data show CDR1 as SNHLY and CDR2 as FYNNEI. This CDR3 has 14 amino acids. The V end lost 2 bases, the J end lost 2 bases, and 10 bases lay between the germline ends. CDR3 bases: TGTGCCAGCAGTGAACAGGGTGCCACCTACGAGCAGTACTTC. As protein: CASSEQGATYEQYF.

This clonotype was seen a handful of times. The CDR3 region is CASSQAGSTDTQYF. The CDR3 coding sequence is TGCGCCAGCAGCCAAGCCGGGAGCACAGATACGCAGTATTTT. The rearrangement uses TRBV4-1 and TRBJ2-3; no reliable D call. The CDR3 runs 14 residues. V was trimmed by 1 base and J by 0 bases, leaving 5 bases between them. The germline gives CDR1 MGHRA, CDR2 YSYEKL.

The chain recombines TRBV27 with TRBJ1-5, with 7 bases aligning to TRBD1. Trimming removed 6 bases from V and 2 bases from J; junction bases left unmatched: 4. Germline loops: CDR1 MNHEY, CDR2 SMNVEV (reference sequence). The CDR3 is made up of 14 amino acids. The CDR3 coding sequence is TGTGCCAGCAGACACACAGGGGGCAATCAGCCCCAGCATTTT. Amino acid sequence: CASRHTGGNQPQHF.

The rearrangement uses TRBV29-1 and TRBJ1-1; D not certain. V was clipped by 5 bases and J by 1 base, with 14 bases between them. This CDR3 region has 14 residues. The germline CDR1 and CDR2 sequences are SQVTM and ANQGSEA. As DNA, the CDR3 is TGCAGCGTTCTGAGACTTGGAAGGAACACTGAAGCTTTCTTT. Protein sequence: CSVLRLGRNTEAFF.

The CDR3 loop is CASSFLTSGSPNEQYF. CDR3 bases: TGCGCCAGCAGCTTCCTGACTAGCGGGAGCCCTAACGAGCAGTACTTC. The V call is TRBV5-1, the J call TRBJ2-7; 12 positions match TRBD2. J was trimmed by 5 bases and V by 2 bases; bases with no gene match: 8. This CDR3 has 16 amino acids. In germline, CDR1 is SGHRS, CDR2 YFSETQ.

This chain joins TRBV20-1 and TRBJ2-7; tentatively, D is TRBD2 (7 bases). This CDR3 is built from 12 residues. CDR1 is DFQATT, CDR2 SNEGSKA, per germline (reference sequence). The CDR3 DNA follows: TGCAGCAAGACCGAGGGGGGGCACGAGCAGTACTTC. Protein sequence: CSKTEGGHEQYF.

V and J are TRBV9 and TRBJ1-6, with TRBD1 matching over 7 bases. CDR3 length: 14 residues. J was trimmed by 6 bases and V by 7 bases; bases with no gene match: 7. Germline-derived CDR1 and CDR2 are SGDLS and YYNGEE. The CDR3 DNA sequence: TGTGCCAGCTCGTCCGGGACAGTTAATTCACCCCTCCACTTT. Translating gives CASSSGTVNSPLHF.